This TCR beta chain was sequenced for a study of neurological immune-mediated disorders. The V and J ends lost 1 base and 0 bases respectively, with 20 bases between them. The germline V gene encodes CDR1 SGHNT and CDR2 YYREEE (reference sequence). The CDR3 covers 20 residues. This clonotype has ten or more counts. Time point specified: longitudinal time-point 2. Synthesis of cDNA was carried out by template-switch 5'RACE. The reaction used 10-nucleotide random UMIs. TCRdb processed the 5' RACE reads anew with MiXCR; each CDR3 protein has one entry. The sample lists tens of thousands of distinct CDR3 sequences; less than 15% were seen once.

The chain joins TRBV5-4 to TRBJ1-6; D gene unclear. Sequencing used PBMCs. The TCR was taken from a female donor with HTLV-1-associated myelopathy (HAM/TSP). This CDR3 is CASSLITKGFRSSYNSPLHF. In DNA form, the CDR3 reads TGTGCCAGCAGCTTGATTACGAAGGGATTCAGGAGCTCCTATAATTCACCCCTCCACTTT. Drawing the rest from reference TRBV5-4 and TRBJ1-6, the complete variable domain is ETGVTQSPTHLIKTRGQQVTLRCSSQSGHNTVSWYQQALGQGPQFIFQYYREEENGRGNFPPRFSGLQFPNYSSELNVNALELDDSALYLCASSLITKGFRSSYNSPLHFGNGTRLTVT.